This paragraph reports one T cell receptor (beta chain). This sample was taken from a study of blood T cell repertoires in COVID-19. The assay was immunoSEQ multiplex PCR, and TCRdb's table has in-frame clones only and misses some. Of under 250,000 clones in the sample, 60% to 85% were seen once. Trimming took 9 bases from V and 6 from J; bases not matched to a gene: 9. This CDR3 has 14 amino acids. Per germline, CDR1 LNHDA and CDR2 SQIVND (reference sequence). The sequenced sample was peripheral blood. The TCR comes from a woman in her 70s with acute or convalescent COVID-19. V is TRBV19 and J is TRBJ1-5; 9 nucleotides match TRBD1. CDR3 amino acids: CASEGQGDRQPQHF. CDR3 coding DNA: TGTGCCAGCGAGGGACAGGGAGATCGTCAGCCCCAGCATTTT. The variable domain in full, with the rest retrieved from reference TRBV19 and TRBJ1-5, is DGGITQSPKYLFRKEGQNVTLSCEQNLNHDAMYWYRQDPGQGLRLIYYSQIVNDFQKGDIAEGYSVSREKKESFPLTVTSAQKNPTAFYLCASEGQGDRQPQHFGDGTRLSIL.